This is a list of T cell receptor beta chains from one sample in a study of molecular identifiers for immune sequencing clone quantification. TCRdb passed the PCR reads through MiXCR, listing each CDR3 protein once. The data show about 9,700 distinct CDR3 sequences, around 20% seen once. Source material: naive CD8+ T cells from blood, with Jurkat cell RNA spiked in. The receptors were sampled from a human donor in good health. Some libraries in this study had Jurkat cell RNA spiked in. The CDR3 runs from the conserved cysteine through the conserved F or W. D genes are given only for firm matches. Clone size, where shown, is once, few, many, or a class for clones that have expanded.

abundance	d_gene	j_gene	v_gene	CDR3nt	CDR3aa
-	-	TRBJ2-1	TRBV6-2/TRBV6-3	TGTGCCAGCAGTTATACGGGGAGCTCCTACAATGAGCAGTTCTTC	CASSYTGSSYNEQFF
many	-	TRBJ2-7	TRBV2	TGTGCCAGCAGTGAGCGGAGTTACGAGCAGTACTTC	CASSERSYEQYF
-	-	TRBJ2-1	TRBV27	TGTGCCAGCAGTTTAAGGGGGGACGGAACTAGCTACAATGAGCAGTTCTTC	CASSLRGDGTSYNEQFF
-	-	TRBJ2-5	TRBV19	TGTGCCAGTACCAAAGAGGGGGGGATCCAAGAGACCCAGTACTTC	CASTKEGGIQETQYF
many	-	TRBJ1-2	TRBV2	TGTGCCAGCACCGTCTTTCCGGGCGATGGCTACACCTTC	CASTVFPGDGYTF
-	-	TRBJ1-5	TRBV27	TGTGCCAGCAGTTTGGCGGGATGCAATCAGCCCCAGCATTTT	CASSLAGCNQPQHF
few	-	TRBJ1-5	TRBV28	TGTGCCAGCAGAACGGGCAGCAGCAATCAGCCCCAGCATTTT	CASRTGSSNQPQHF
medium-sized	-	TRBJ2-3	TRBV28	TGTGCCAGCAGGGAATTTACATCGTCTAGCACAGATACGCAGTATTTT	CASREFTSSSTDTQYF
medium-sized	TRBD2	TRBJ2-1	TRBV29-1	TGCAGCGTGAACCTAGCGGGAGGAACCTACAATGAGCAGTTCTTC	CSVNLAGGTYNEQFF
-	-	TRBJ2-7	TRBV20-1	TGCAGTGCCCGGGACCGGGCCTACGAGCAGTACTTT	CSARDRAYEQYF
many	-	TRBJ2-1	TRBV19	TGTGCCAGTAGTATAGGGAGCAATGAGCAGTTCTTC	CASSIGSNEQFF
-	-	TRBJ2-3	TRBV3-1	TGTGCCAGCAGCCAACCAGGACTGCTCACGAATACGCAGTATTTT	CASSQPGLLTNTQYF
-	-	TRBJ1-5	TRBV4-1	TGCGCCAGCAGCCAGAACCCCGCTAGCAATCAGCCCCAGCATTTT	CASSQNPASNQPQHF
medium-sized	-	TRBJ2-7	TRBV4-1	TGCGCCAGCAGCCAAGATCCGGGATACTACGAGCAGTACTTC	CASSQDPGYYEQYF
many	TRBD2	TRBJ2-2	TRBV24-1	TGTGCCACCAGTGATCCCACTAGCGTGGTCACCGGGGAGCTGTTTTTT	CATSDPTSVVTGELFF
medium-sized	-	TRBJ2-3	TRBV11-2	TGTGCCAGCAGCTTTTTGCATGATACGCAGTATTTT	CASSFLHDTQYF
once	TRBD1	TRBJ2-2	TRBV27	TGTGCCAGCAGTTTCACAGGGGGCTGGACCGGGGAGCTGGTTTTT	CASSFTGGWTGELVF
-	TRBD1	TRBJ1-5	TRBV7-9	TGTGCCAGCAGTTCCGGTGACAGGGGTTTCAATCAGCCCCAGCATTTT	CASSSGDRGFNQPQHF
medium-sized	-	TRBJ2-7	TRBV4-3	TGCGCCAGCAGCCAGTTGATACAGGGAAACGAGCAGTACTTC	CASSQLIQGNEQYF
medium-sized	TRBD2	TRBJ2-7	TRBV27	TGTGCCAGCAGTCCCGGGACTAGCGGTCTCGAGCAGTACTTC	CASSPGTSGLEQYF
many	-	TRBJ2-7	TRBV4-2	TGTGCCAGCAGCCAGGGACCGCCCGGGGGCGGAGACGAGCAGTACTTC	CASSQGPPGGGDEQYF
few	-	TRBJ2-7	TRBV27	TGTGCCAGCAGATACCAGGGACTTTTAGCCTACGAGCAGTACTTC	CASRYQGLLAYEQYF
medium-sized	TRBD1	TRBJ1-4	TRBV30	TGTGCCTGGACGAGGGGGCAGTTGGTGTTTTTT	CAWTRGQLVFF
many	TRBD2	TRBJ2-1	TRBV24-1	TGTGCCACCAGTGATGCGACTAGCGGATACAATGAGCAGTTCTTC	CATSDATSGYNEQFF
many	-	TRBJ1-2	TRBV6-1	TGTGCCAGTGGCAGCCCCTTTTTCTATGGCTACACCTTC	CASGSPFFYGYTF
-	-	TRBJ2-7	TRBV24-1	TGTGCCGCCAGCCTCGGGGGCTACGAGCAGTACTTC	CAASLGGYEQYF
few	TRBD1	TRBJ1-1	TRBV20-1	TGCAGTGCTAGTGCCCCGGGACAGGGGTTGGACACTGAAGCTTTCTTT	CSASAPGQGLDTEAFF
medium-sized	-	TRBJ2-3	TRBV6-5	TGTGCCAGTGCCGCGATTAGCACAGATACGCAGTATTTT	CASAAISTDTQYF
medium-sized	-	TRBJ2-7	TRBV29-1	TGCAGCGTGGCTCACCGGCTGGCCTACGAGCAGTACTTC	CSVAHRLAYEQYF
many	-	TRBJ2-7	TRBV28	TGTGCCAGCAGTTTAGTAGCGCCCACCTACGAGCAGTACTTC	CASSLVAPTYEQYF
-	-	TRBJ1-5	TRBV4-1	TGCGCCAGCAGCCTGGGACCGACTAGCAATCAGCCCCAGCATTTT	CASSLGPTSNQPQHF
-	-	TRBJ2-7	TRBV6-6	TGTGCCAGCAGTTACATCCGCGAGGAGCAGTACTTC	CASSYIREEQYF
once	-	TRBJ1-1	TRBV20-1	TGCAGTGCCAGCCCAATGGAGAACACTGAAGCTTTCTTT	CSASPMENTEAFF
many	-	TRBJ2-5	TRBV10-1	TGCGCCAGCCGGACTGAAAAAGGGGGAGAGACCCAGTACTTC	CASRTEKGGETQYF
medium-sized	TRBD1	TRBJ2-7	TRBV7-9	TGTGCCAGCAGCGACCCGGGACAGGGGAGCTCCTACGAGCAGTACTTC	CASSDPGQGSSYEQYF
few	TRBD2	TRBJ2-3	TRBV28	TGTGCCAGCAGCCTTAGCGGGGGGCTCACAGATACGCAGTATTTT	CASSLSGGLTDTQYF
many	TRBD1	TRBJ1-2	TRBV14	TGTGCCAGCAGCCCGACAGGGAAGGGCTACACCTTC	CASSPTGKGYTF
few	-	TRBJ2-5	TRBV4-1	TGCGCCAGCAGCCAAGAATCGGACCTGAGTCAAGAGACCCAGTACTTC	CASSQESDLSQETQYF
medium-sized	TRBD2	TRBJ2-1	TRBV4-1	TGCGCCAGCAGGGAGGATAGCGGGAGAAGCAGCTCCTACAATGAGCAGTTCTTC	CASREDSGRSSSYNEQFF
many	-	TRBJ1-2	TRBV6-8	TGTGCCAGCAGTCCAGATGGCTACACCTTC	CASSPDGYTF
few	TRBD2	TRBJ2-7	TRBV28	TGTGCCAACAGCCTAGCGGCCGCCAGCTCCTACGAGCAGTGCTTC	CANSLAAASSYEQCF
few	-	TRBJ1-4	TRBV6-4	TGTGCCAGCGAGTGCCCAACTAATGAAAAACTGTTTTTT	CASECPTNEKLFF
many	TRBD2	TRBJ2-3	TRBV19	TGTGCCAGTAGTATCCTGGCGGGGGGATATGATAATACGCAGTATTTT	CASSILAGGYDNTQYF
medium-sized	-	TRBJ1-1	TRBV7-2	TGTGCCAGCTCAACAGGATGGAGCATTGAAGCTTTCTTT	CASSTGWSIEAFF
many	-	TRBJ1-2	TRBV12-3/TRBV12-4	TGTGCCAGCAGTTTAGGGACAGACTATGGCTACACCTTC	CASSLGTDYGYTF
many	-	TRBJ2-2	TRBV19	TGTGCCAGTACGCCAGATTCGAACACCGGGGAGCTGTTTTTT	CASTPDSNTGELFF
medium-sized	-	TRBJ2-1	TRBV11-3	TGTGCCAGCAGCTCAATGGACAGACCCTACAATGAGCAGTTCTTC	CASSSMDRPYNEQFF
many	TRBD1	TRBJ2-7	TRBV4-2	TGTGCCAGCAGCTTCCGGGACAGGTCCTCCTACGAGCAGTACTTC	CASSFRDRSSYEQYF
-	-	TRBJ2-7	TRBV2	TGTGCCAGCAGTGAAGGGGCAGGGGCAAGCGGCTACGAGCAGTACTTC	CASSEGAGASGYEQYF
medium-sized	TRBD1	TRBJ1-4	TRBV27	TGTGCCAGCAGTTCCTTCCCGGGACAGGGTCCTGTTGAAAAACTGTTTTTT	CASSSFPGQGPVEKLFF
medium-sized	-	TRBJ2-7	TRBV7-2	TGTGCCAGCAGCCCAGGACTTCTCTACGAGCAGTACTTC	CASSPGLLYEQYF
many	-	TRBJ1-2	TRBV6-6	TGTGCTCTATGGAGGGGAAGGGACTATGGCTACACCTTC	CALWRGRDYGYTF
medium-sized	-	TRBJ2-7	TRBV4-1	TGCGCCAGCAGCCAGGCCAGAAGTAGCGCGAGCTCCTACGAGCAGTACTTC	CASSQARSSASSYEQYF
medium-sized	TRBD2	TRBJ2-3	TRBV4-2	TGTGCCAGCAGCCACCCCGCGTTTCTAGCGGGAGCTGGGGATACGCAGTATTTT	CASSHPAFLAGAGDTQYF
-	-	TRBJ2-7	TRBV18	TGTGCCAGCTCCCCAGAGGGGGGGGGGGCCTACGAGCAGTACTTC	CASSPEGGGAYEQYF